These 11 T cell receptor beta chains originate from one sample sequenced in a study of cytomegalovirus exposure and HLA in healthy donors. Researchers ran the PCR with 60 Vbeta and 13 Jbeta primers. Clones were sequenced by immunoSEQ multiplex PCR, and TCRdb holds only the in-frame ones, with some missing. The table shows approximately 210,000 clones, with around 85% occurring only once. The sample consisted of PBMCs. The source of these receptors is a man between 18 and 29 years old in good health and CMV-seronegative.

This clone was detected a few times. The chain couples TRBV4-3 to TRBJ1-4, with 8 nucleotides matching TRBD1. The CDR3 loop spans 14 amino acids. Germline CDR1 and CDR2: LGHNA and YSLEER. The V and J ends lost 4 bases and 8 bases, in that order; junction bases with no gene match: 6. Here the CDR3 reads CASSPTGVQEKLFF. As DNA, the CDR3 is TGCGCCAGCAGCCCGACAGGGGTTCAGGAAAAACTGTTTTTT.

The CDR3 is CASSEPGTGSNEQFF. DNA for the CDR3: TGTGCCAGCAGTGAACCTGGGACAGGGAGCAATGAGCAGTTCTTC. V is TRBV6-1 and J is TRBJ2-1, with 9 bases identical to TRBD1. This CDR3 region has 15 residues. Per germline, CDR1 MNHNS and CDR2 SASEGT. V lost 2 bases and J lost 6; bases outside the gene matches: 5.

V usage is TRBV5-4 and J usage is TRBJ2-7; 13 bases align to TRBD2. Germline CDR1 and CDR2: SGHNT and YYREEE (reference sequence). This CDR3 region has 14 residues. Trimming removed 4 bases from V and 4 bases from J; junction bases left unmatched: 2. In DNA, the CDR3 is TGTGCCAGCAGCCCGGGACTAGCGGGATACGAGCAGTACTTC. It is translated as CASSPGLAGYEQYF.

The rearrangement uses TRBV6-1 and TRBJ2-2; TRBD2 matches 9 bases. After removal of 4 bases from V and 5 bases from J, the junction contained 5 bases not matched to a gene. The CDR3 covers 15 residues. Germline CDR1 MNHNS, CDR2 SASEGT. The CDR3 nucleotides are TGTGCCAGCAGTGGCGGGGGGGCCGGAACCGGGGAGCTGTTTTTT. This encodes CASSGGGAGTGELFF.

V usage is TRBV18 and J usage is TRBJ1-2, with 9 positions matching TRBD1. The V and J ends lost 6 bases and 0 bases, in that order; junction bases with no gene match: 14. Germline assignment: CDR1 KGHSH and CDR2 LQKENI. The CDR3 has 18 amino acids. CDR3 DNA: TGTGCCAGCTCGCGTTTCCGGGACAGGGAGGACCCTAACTATGGCTACACCTTC. Translating it yields CASSRFRDREDPNYGYTF.

The sample holds one count of this clone. The J gene is TRBJ2-7, the V gene TRBV30, with 8 bases aligning to TRBD1. V gave up 2 bases and J gave up 6 bases; unmatched junction bases: 6. The CDR3 covers 13 residues. CDR1 and CDR2 (germline): GTSNPN, SVGIG (reference sequence). The CDR3 DNA sequence: TGTGCCTGGAGTACTCAGGGGGCCGGCGAGCAGTACTTC. Translating gives CAWSTQGAGEQYF.

CDR3 amino acids: CASSQGGAGANVLTF. DNA of the CDR3: TGTGCCAGTAGTCAAGGGGGCGCTGGGGCCAACGTCCTGACTTTC. This rearrangement joins TRBV19 to TRBJ2-6, with TRBD1 matching over 7 bases. CDR1 LNHDA and CDR2 SQIVND come from the germline V gene (reference sequence). After removal of 5 bases from V and 2 bases from J, the junction contained 3 bases not matched to a gene. This CDR3 is 15 amino acids long.

The chain combines TRBV4-1 with TRBJ1-2; D is unclear. Between the trimmed V and J ends, which lost 4 bases and 0 bases, there was a span of 6 bases. There are 13 residues in the CDR3. The germline gives CDR1 MGHRA, CDR2 YSYEKL. This CDR3 reads CASSLQTNYGYTF. CDR3 sequence (DNA): TGCGCCAGCAGCCTACAGACTAACTATGGCTACACCTTC.

The chain is built from TRBV7-8 and TRBJ2-4, with TRBD2 as a possible D gene (6 bases). V was pared by 7 bases and J by 6 bases, with 19 bases between. Germline V gives CDR1 SGHVS, CDR2 FQNEAQ. The length of the CDR3 is 15 residues. In DNA form, the CDR3 reads TGTGCCAGCACCCCCTCGGGGGACCGGAGAAACATTCAGTACTTC. Its protein is CASTPSGDRRNIQYF. The variable domain in full, with the rest retrieved from reference TRBV7-8 and TRBJ2-4, is GAGVSQSPRYKVAKRGQDVALRCDPISGHVSLFWYQQALGQGPEFLTYFQNEAQLDKSGLPSDRFFAERPEGSVSTLKIQRTQQEDSAVYLCASTPSGDRRNIQYFGAGTRLSVL.

The chain couples TRBV12-5 to TRBJ1-2, with 9 bases lining up with TRBD1. This CDR3 spans 16 amino acids. V lost 2 bases, J lost 4 bases, and 8 bases stayed unmatched. Germline V gene lookup returns CDR1 LGHNT and CDR2 FRNRAP. CDR3 DNA sequence: TGTGCTAGTGGTTTGCTCCCGGGACAGGGAAGCTATGGCTACACCTTC. The encoded protein is CASGLLPGQGSYGYTF.

The chain couples TRBV13 to TRBJ2-1, with TRBD2 as a possible D gene (5 bases). This CDR3 spans 14 amino acids. Trimming removed 5 bases at V and 2 bases at J, with 10 bases between. CDR1 is PRHDT, CDR2 FYEKMQ, per germline (reference sequence). The CDR3 is CASSLGVTYNEQFF. The CDR3 DNA sequence: TGTGCCAGCAGCCTCGGGGTAACCTACAATGAGCAGTTCTTC.